These 31 T cell receptor beta chains originate from one sample sequenced in a study of low-dose radiotherapy and immunotherapy resistance in tumors. Primers used for first-strand cDNA, a TRAV- and TRBV-specific set, covered both alpha and beta chains. A constant-region primer paired with the V-primer adapter amplified TCRs over 20 PCR cycles. A single record per CDR3 protein comes from TCRdb applying MiXCR to the reads. The table shows around 14,000 distinct CDR3 sequences, with around 50% occurring only once. All receptors derive from a human donor with advanced metastatic prostate, ovarian, gallbladder or colorectal cancer (not recorded which). This table probably holds off-target reads from a library built for another chain.

The chain carries TRBV28 and TRBJ1-5; TRBD1 matches 7 bases. Germline V gene data show CDR1 as MDHEN and CDR2 as SYDVKM. The CDR3 extends over 13 amino acids. V gave up 2 bases and J gave up 7 bases; unmatched junction bases: 2. DNA of the CDR3: TGTGCCAGCAGTTTACAGGGGGGACAGCCCCAGCATTTT. Translation gives CASSLQGGQPQHF. Full variable domain (missing parts from reference TRBV28 and TRBJ1-5): DVKVTQSSRYLVKRTGEKVFLECVQDMDHENMFWYRQDPGLGLRLIYFSYDVKMKEKGDIPEGYSVSREKKERFSLILESASTNQTSMYLCASSLQGGQPQHFGDGTRLSIL.

The chain couples TRBV24-1 to TRBJ2-5, with no clear D. Between the trimmed V and J ends, which lost 4 bases and 0 bases, there was a span of 11 bases. This CDR3 is built from 15 residues. Germline CDR1 KGHDR, CDR2 SFDVKD. CDR3 DNA: TGTGCCACCAGTGAGCGAACAGAGTACCAAGAGACCCAGTACTTC. Translated: CATSERTEYQETQYF.

This clonotype was counted only a few times. The rearrangement uses TRBV20-1 and TRBJ1-1; D is undetermined. Germline lookup yields CDR1 DFQATT and CDR2 SNEGSKA (reference sequence). The CDR3 loop spans 11 amino acids. Trimming removed 5 bases from V and 3 bases from J, with 7 bases in between. The CDR3 protein is CSALEYTEAFF. The DNA of the CDR3 is TGCAGTGCTTTAGAGTACACTGAAGCTTTCTTT.

Only a few counts were recorded for this clonotype. The chain couples TRBV24-1 to TRBJ2-1; 7 bases match TRBD2. This CDR3 region has 15 residues. The trim removed 4 bases at V and 3 bases at J, leaving 5 bases unmatched. Looked up from germline, CDR1 is KGHDR and CDR2 is SFDVKD. The CDR3 loop is CATSESGAFYNEQFF. In DNA form, the CDR3 reads TGTGCCACCAGTGAAAGCGGGGCTTTCTACAATGAGCAGTTCTTC.

By sample fraction, this clonotype is large. The chain links TRBV28 to TRBJ1-2, with D maybe TRBD1 (6 bases). The ends were cut back, 5 bases at V and 5 bases at J, with 15 bases in the middle. The germline CDR1 and CDR2 sequences are MDHEN and SYDVKM. The CDR3 is 14 amino acids. The CDR3 DNA follows: TGTGCCAGCAGTGCCCAGGGGTTTTGGTATGGCTACACCTTC. Its translation is CASSAQGFWYGYTF.

This chain joins TRBV5-1 and TRBJ2-2, with D unclear. Trimming pared 3 bases from V and 4 bases from J, leaving 7 bases between. This CDR3 is built from 13 residues. Germline CDR1 SGHRS, CDR2 YFSETQ. CDR3 sequence (DNA): TGCGCCAGCAGCTCCCGACCCACCGGGGAGCTGTTTTTT. Its translation: CASSSRPTGELFF.

The V gene is TRBV19, the J gene TRBJ1-5, with D tentatively TRBD1 (5 bases). Trimming took off 5 bases at V and 9 bases at J, with 14 bases between the two ends. This CDR3 spans 13 amino acids. CDR1 is LNHDA and CDR2 is SQIVND in the germline V gene (reference sequence). CDR3 bases: TGTGCCAGTAGTCGGGCCCGGGGGGGGCCCCAGCATTTT. Translating gives CASSRARGGPQHF.

The V and J genes are TRBV12-3 or TRBV12-4 and TRBJ2-3; 7 positions agree with TRBD2. J lost 0 bases, V lost 6 bases, and 6 bases had no gene match. This CDR3 comprises 15 residues. Here the CDR3 reads CASSPPGGSTDTQYF. The CDR3 DNA follows: TGTGCCAGCAGCCCCCCGGGGGGAAGCACAGATACGCAGTATTTT.

This clonotype was seen more than once but under ten times. The gene calls are TRBV2 and TRBJ1-5; D remains ambiguous. Germline CDR1 reads SNHLY; CDR2 reads FYNNEI. Trimming cost V 9 bases and J 1 base, with 13 bases left between them. CDR3 length: 14 amino acids. The CDR3 DNA is TGTGCCAGTGAGAACGGTCAGAGCAATCAGCCCCAGCATTTT. Protein sequence: CASENGQSNQPQHF.

The J gene is TRBJ2-5, the V gene TRBV21-1; the table's D call, TRBD1, has no DNA check behind it. TRBV21-1 is listed as a pseudogene. The CDR3 length is 14 residues. The CDR3 nucleotides read TGTGCCAGCAGCTTACAGGACAGGCAAGAGACCCAGTACTTC. It translates to CASSLQDRQETQYF.

This clonotype was observed a few times. The chain is built from TRBV5-1 and TRBJ2-1; D remains ambiguous. Germline CDR1 and CDR2: SGHRS and YFSETQ. The CDR3 covers 15 residues. Trimming left V 7 bases short and J 3 bases short, with 17 bases between. CDR3 in DNA: TGCGCCAGCGCAGGAGAGATTTCTAACTACAATGAGCAGTTCTTC. This codes for CASAGEISNYNEQFF.

The chain uses TRBV27 and TRBJ2-1; 7 bases line up with TRBD2. J was trimmed by 5 bases and V by 4 bases; bases with no gene match: 20. The length of the CDR3 is 19 residues. Germline V gene sequence: CDR1 MNHEY, CDR2 SMNVEV (reference sequence). The CDR3 reads CASSSSRRIVAGSHNEQFF. DNA for the CDR3: TGTGCCAGCAGTTCGTCTAGGAGGATCGTAGCGGGTTCTCACAATGAGCAGTTCTTC.

This rearrangement joins TRBV5-1 to TRBJ2-7, with TRBD1 identical over 9 bases. The CDR3 loop spans 15 amino acids. Trimming cost V 0 bases and J 3 bases; bases outside gene matches: 4. The V gene's germline CDR1 is SGHRS and CDR2 YFSETQ. The CDR3 DNA reads TGCGCCAGCAGCTTGGGGGGACAGGGCGTCTACGAGCAGTACTTC. As protein: CASSLGGQGVYEQYF.

The rearrangement joins TRBV3-1 to TRBJ2-7; D may be TRBD2 (6 bases). V was shortened by 7 bases and J by 7 bases, with 17 bases between the two germline ends. This CDR3 comprises 13 residues. The germline V gene encodes CDR1 LGHDT and CDR2 YNNKEL (reference sequence). CDR3 residues: CASMVGGAGEQYF. CDR3 DNA: TGTGCCAGCATGGTAGGAGGGGCCGGGGAGCAGTACTTC.

The V call is TRBV19, the J call TRBJ1-3; unclear D gene. The CDR3 is 15 residues long. V was cut by 6 bases and J by 1 base, with 13 bases left in between. Germline V gene lookup returns CDR1 LNHDA and CDR2 SQIVND (reference sequence). The CDR3 DNA is TGTGCCAGTAGGCCCTCGGGATTTTCTGGAAACACCATATATTTT. This sequence encodes CASRPSGFSGNTIYF.

The chain carries TRBV5-4 and TRBJ2-3; D may be TRBD1 (5 bases). Germline V gene lookup returns CDR1 SGHNT and CDR2 YYREEE (reference sequence). The CDR3 loop spans 14 amino acids. V shed 2 bases and J shed 3 bases, with 10 bases lying between them. The CDR3 spells CASSFRRETDTQYF. Here the CDR3 DNA reads TGTGCCAGCAGCTTTCGCAGGGAAACAGATACGCAGTATTTT.

This clonotype was seen more than once but under ten times. The chain employs TRBV5-6 and TRBJ2-5; D unclear. The V and J ends lost 3 bases and 2 bases respectively, with 2 bases between them. Germline values: CDR1 SGHDT, CDR2 YYEEEE. The CDR3 spans 11 residues. CDR3 DNA: TGTGCCAGCAGCTCGCAAGAGACCCAGTACTTC. This encodes CASSSQETQYF.

The rearrangement joins TRBV2 to TRBJ1-6; D is possibly TRBD1 (6 bases). The CDR3 length is 18 residues. Germline assignment: CDR1 SNHLY and CDR2 FYNNEI. With 5 bases removed from V and 4 bases from J, the gap between germline ends came to 21 bases. This CDR3 reads CASSKETGLRWYNSPLHF. The CDR3 region has the DNA TGTGCCAGCAGTAAAGAAACAGGGTTGAGGTGGTATAATTCACCCCTCCACTTT.

The J gene is TRBJ2-2, the V gene TRBV7-9; D gene ambiguous. CDR3 size: 15 residues. Germline-derived CDR1 and CDR2 are SEHNR and FQNEAQ (reference sequence). V dropped 0 bases and J dropped 1 base, with 6 bases sitting between them. The CDR3 protein is CASSLAGRNTGELFF. The CDR3 DNA is TGTGCCAGCAGCTTAGCTGGGCGGAACACCGGGGAGCTGTTTTTT.

V and J are TRBV5-1 and TRBJ2-7, with D tentatively TRBD2 (6 bases). The CDR3 runs 13 residues. Germline V CDR1 and CDR2: SGHRS, YFSETQ. V lost 7 bases to trimming and J lost 6 bases, with 17 bases between them. The CDR3 reads CASGKGPRGEQYF. Here the CDR3 DNA reads TGCGCCAGCGGAAAGGGGCCGCGGGGCGAGCAGTACTTC.

The J gene is TRBJ2-3, the V gene TRBV21-1. TRBV21-1 is a pseudogene segment. The CDR3 length is 19 residues. The CDR3 spells CASSDDTIYHGTTTDTQYF. The CDR3, as DNA: TGTGCCAGCAGCGACGACACAATTTACCATGGGACTACCACAGATACGCAGTATTTT.

The rearrangement joins TRBV6-1 to TRBJ2-5, with TRBD2 matching 8 bases. V dropped 5 bases and J dropped 4; count of bases not matched to a gene: 6. There are 14 residues in the CDR3. Germline V gene lookup returns CDR1 MNHNS and CDR2 SASEGT. The CDR3 DNA follows: TGTGCCAGCAGTTACGGGCTAGCGGGAGAGACCCAGTACTTC. It encodes CASSYGLAGETQYF.

CDR3 in amino acids: CASSMEETQYF. In DNA, the CDR3 is TGTGCCAGTAGTATGGAGGAGACCCAGTACTTC. The chain is built from TRBV19 and TRBJ2-5, with unresolved D. Deletions cut 3 bases from V and 5 bases from J, with 4 bases between. This CDR3 is built from 11 residues. CDR1 and CDR2 (germline): LNHDA, SQIVND (reference sequence).

CDR3 nucleotide sequence: TGCAGCGTTGAAGGATCGGACAGGCGCCGCTATGGCTACACCTTC. As protein: CSVEGSDRRRYGYTF. J is TRBJ1-2 and V is TRBV29-1; 7 bases align to TRBD1. V lost 1 base to trimming and J lost 4 bases; unmatched junction nucleotides: 9. In germline, CDR1 is SQVTM, CDR2 ANQGSEA. The CDR3 sequence is 15 residues long.

This chain connects TRBV13 to TRBJ2-1; TRBD2 aligns across 7 bases. CDR1 PRHDT and CDR2 FYEKMQ come from the germline V gene (reference sequence). Trimming took 5 bases from V and 8 from J; bases not matched to a gene: 6. This CDR3 spans 13 amino acids. CDR3 amino acids: CASSRDAGDEQFF. CDR3 coding DNA: TGTGCCAGCAGCCGAGACGCGGGGGATGAGCAGTTCTTC.

The V call is TRBV12-3 or TRBV12-4, the J call TRBJ2-7, with 9 positions matching TRBD1. Germline trimming cut 7 bases from V and 7 bases from J; bases unmatched to any gene: 20. The CDR3 sequence is 17 residues long. In DNA form, the CDR3 reads TGTGCCAGCACCCGAAAGACCGGGACAGGGCCCTCGAGAGAGCAGTACTTC. Protein: CASTRKTGTGPSREQYF.

The chain couples TRBV6-1 to TRBJ1-5, with D uncertain. The CDR3 extends over 13 amino acids. CDR1 and CDR2 from the germline V gene are MNHNS and SASEGT. V shed 4 bases and J shed 5 bases, with 9 bases lying between them. CDR3 sequence reads: CASSVREDQPQHF. The CDR3 DNA reads TGTGCCAGCAGTGTGCGGGAGGATCAGCCCCAGCATTTT.

The chain links TRBV10-3 to TRBJ2-7; D ambiguous. The CDR3 length is 12 residues. The V gene lost 7 bases and the J gene lost 3 bases, with 10 bases spanning the gap. Germline V gives CDR1 ENHRY, CDR2 SYGVKD. The CDR3 nucleotides read TGTGCCATCATTAATAGAAACTACGAGCAGTACTTC. It encodes CAIINRNYEQYF.

This clonotype has only a few counts. The V and J genes are TRBV7-2 and TRBJ2-7; a weak D match, TRBD2 (5 bases). V was trimmed by 1 base and J by 2 bases, leaving 12 bases between them. The V gene's germline CDR1 is SGHTA and CDR2 FQGNSA. This CDR3 comprises 15 residues. CDR3 in amino acids: CASSLDSRAPYEQYF. The CDR3 coding sequence is TGTGCCAGCAGCTTAGATTCGAGGGCCCCCTACGAGCAGTACTTC.

This clonotype showed up just a few times. V and J are TRBV28 and TRBJ1-2; TRBD1 is a possible D gene (5 bases). Germline CDR1 reads MDHEN; CDR2 reads SYDVKM. CDR3 length: 14 residues. Trimming stripped 6 bases from V and 4 bases from J, with 15 bases between. CDR3 bases: TGTGCCAGCAGCACAGGACTCCAATCCTATGGCTACACCTTC. Translated: CASSTGLQSYGYTF.

This clonotype was seen just once. This chain uses TRBV28 with TRBJ2-7, with TRBD2 identical over 9 bases. This CDR3 has 17 amino acids. V was pared by 7 bases and J by 2 bases, with 15 bases of the junction left unmatched. From germline, CDR1 is MDHEN and CDR2 SYDVKM. CDR3: CASNRLAGYSLTYEQYF. CDR3 bases: TGTGCCAGCAACCGGCTAGCGGGATATTCCCTTACCTACGAGCAGTACTTC.